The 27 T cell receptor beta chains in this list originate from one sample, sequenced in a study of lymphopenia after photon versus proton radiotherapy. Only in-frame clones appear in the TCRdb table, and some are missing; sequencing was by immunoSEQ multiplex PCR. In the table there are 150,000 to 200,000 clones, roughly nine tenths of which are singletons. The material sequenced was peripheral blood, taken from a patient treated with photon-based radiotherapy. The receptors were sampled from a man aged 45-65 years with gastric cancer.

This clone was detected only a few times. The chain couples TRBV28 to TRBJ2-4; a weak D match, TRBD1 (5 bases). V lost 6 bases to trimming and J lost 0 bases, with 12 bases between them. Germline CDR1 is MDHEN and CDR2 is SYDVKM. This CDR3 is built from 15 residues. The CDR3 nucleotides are TGTGCCAGCAGGGGGTCCCAGGGAGCCAAAAACATTCAGTACTTC. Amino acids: CASRGSQGAKNIQYF. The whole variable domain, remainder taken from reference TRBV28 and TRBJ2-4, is DVKVTQSSRYLVKRTGEKVFLECVQDMDHENMFWYRQDPGLGLRLIYFSYDVKMKEKGDIPEGYSVSREKKERFSLILESASTNQTSMYLCASRGSQGAKNIQYFGAGTRLSVL.

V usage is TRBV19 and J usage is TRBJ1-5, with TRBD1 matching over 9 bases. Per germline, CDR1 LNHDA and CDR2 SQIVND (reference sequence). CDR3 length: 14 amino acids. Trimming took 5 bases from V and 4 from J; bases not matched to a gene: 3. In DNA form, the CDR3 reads TGTGCCAGTAGTGTTGGACAGGGGAATCAGCCCCAGCATTTT. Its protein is CASSVGQGNQPQHF.

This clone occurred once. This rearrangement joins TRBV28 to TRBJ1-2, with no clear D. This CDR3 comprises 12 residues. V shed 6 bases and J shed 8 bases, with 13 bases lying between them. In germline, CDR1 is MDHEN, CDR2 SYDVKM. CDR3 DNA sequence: TGTGCCAGCAGCCCGGTAGGGTACGGCTACACCTTC. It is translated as CASSPVGYGYTF.

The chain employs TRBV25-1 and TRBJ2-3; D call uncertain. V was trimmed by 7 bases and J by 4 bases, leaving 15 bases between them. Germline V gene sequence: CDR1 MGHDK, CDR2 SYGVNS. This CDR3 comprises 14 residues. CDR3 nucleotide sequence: TGTGCCAGCACTCAGAAGAGAGGCCCAGATACGCAGTATTTT. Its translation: CASTQKRGPDTQYF.

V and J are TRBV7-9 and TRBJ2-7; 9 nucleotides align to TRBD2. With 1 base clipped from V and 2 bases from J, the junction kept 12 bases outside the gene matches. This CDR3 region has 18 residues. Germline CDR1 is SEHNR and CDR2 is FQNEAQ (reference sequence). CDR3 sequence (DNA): TGTGCCAGCAGCTTAGGAGGTCGGAGGGCGGGAGGGCCCTACGAGCAGTACTTC. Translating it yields CASSLGGRRAGGPYEQYF.

The CDR3 DNA sequence: TGTGCCAGTAGCACCGGGACTAGGCAGTTCTTC. Protein: CASSTGTRQFF. The chain uses TRBV19 and TRBJ2-1, with TRBD2 matching over 8 bases. The V gene end was trimmed by 6 bases and the J gene end by 12 bases; junction bases not matched to a gene: 4. The CDR3 consists of 11 residues. The germline V gene has CDR1 LNHDA and CDR2 SQIVND (reference sequence).

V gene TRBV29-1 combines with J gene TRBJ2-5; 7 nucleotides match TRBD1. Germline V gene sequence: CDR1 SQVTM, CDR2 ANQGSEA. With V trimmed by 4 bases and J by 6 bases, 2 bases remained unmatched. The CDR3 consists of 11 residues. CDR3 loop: CSVGDSKTQYF. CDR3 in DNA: TGCAGCGTTGGGGACAGCAAGACCCAGTACTTC.

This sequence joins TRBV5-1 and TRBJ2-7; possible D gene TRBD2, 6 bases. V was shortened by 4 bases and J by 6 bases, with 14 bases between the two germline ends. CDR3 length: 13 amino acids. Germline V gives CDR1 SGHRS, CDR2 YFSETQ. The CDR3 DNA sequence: TGCGCCAGCAGCCAGCTGACTAGGGGCGAGCAGTACTTC. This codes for CASSQLTRGEQYF.

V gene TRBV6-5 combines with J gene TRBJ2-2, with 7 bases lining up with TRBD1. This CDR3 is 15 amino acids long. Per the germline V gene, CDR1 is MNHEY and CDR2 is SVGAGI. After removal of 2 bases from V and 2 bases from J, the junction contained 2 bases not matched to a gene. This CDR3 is CASSYQGENTGELFF. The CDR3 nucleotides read TGTGCCAGCAGTTACCAGGGGGAAAACACCGGGGAGCTGTTTTTT.

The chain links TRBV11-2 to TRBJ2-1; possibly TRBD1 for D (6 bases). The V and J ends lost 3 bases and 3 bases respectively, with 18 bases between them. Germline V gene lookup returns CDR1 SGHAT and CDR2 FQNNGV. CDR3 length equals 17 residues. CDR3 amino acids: CASSFTVGAGIYNEQFF. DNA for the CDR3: TGTGCCAGCAGCTTTACCGTGGGGGCAGGGATCTACAATGAGCAGTTCTTC.

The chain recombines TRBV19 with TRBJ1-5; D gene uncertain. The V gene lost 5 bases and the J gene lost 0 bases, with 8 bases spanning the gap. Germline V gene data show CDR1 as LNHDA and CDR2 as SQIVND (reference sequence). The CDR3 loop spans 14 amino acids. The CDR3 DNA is TGTGCCAGTAGTGGTGAATATAGCAATCAGCCCCAGCATTTT. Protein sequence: CASSGEYSNQPQHF.

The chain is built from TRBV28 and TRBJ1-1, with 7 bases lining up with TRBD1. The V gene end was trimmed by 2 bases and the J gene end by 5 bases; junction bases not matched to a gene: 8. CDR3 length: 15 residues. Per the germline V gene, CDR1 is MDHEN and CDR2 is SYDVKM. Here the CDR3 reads CASSLGGAGGTEAFF. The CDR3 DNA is TGTGCCAGCAGTTTAGGGGGGGCAGGGGGAACTGAAGCTTTCTTT.

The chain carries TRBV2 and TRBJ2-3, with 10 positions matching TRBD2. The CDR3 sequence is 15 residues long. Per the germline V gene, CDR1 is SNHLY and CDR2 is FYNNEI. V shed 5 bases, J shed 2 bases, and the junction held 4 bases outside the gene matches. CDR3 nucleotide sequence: TGTGCCAGCAGTCCTGGGACTAGCGCCACAGATACGCAGTATTTT. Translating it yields CASSPGTSATDTQYF.

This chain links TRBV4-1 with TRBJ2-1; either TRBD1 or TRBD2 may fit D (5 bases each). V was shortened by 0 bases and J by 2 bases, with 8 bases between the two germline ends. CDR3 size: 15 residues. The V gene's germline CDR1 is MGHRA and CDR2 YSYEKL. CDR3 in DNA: TGCGCCAGCAGCCAAGAGTGGGACCCCTACAATGAGCAGTTCTTC. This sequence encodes CASSQEWDPYNEQFF.

The CDR3, as DNA: TGTGCCAGCAGTCCCACCGGGACTAAAAACTACGAGCAGTACTTC. It yields the protein CASSPTGTKNYEQYF. The chain uses TRBV7-2 and TRBJ2-7; TRBD2 aligns across 7 bases. The CDR3 loop spans 15 amino acids. Trimming at V came to 6 bases and at J to 3 bases, leaving 11 bases not matched to a gene. Germline-derived CDR1 and CDR2 are SGHTA and FQGNSA.

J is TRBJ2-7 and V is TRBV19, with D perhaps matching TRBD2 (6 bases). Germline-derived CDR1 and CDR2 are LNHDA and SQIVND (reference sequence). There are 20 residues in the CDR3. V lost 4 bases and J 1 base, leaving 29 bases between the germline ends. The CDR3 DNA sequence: TGTGCCAGTAGTAGGTACCCGCAGGGAATGGGAGGACTACGGTCCTACGAGCAGTACTTC. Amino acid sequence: CASSRYPQGMGGLRSYEQYF.

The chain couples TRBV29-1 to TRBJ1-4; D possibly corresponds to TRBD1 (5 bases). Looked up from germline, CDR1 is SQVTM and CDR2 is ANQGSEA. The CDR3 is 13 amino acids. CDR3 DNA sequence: TGCAGTGCCACTGGGGCCTCTAATGAAAAACTGTTTTTT. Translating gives CSATGASNEKLFF.

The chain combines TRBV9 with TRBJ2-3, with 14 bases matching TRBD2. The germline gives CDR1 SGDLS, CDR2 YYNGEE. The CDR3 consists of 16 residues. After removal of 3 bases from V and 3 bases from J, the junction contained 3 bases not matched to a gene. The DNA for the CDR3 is TGTGCCAGCAGCGAGCGACTAGCGGGAGGGACAGATACGCAGTATTTT. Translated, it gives CASSERLAGGTDTQYF.

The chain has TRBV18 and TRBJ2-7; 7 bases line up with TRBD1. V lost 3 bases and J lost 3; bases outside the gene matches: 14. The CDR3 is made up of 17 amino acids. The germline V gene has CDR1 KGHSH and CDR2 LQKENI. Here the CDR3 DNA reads TGTGCCAGCTCACCCCAAGTTATGCGACAGGGTCTCTACGAGCAGTACTTC. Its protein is CASSPQVMRQGLYEQYF.

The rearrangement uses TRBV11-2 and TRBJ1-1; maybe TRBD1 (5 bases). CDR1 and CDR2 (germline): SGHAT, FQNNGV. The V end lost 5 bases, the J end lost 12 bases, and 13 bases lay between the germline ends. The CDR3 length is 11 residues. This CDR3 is CASSQDGGTFF. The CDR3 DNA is TGTGCCAGCAGCCAAGACGGGGGGACTTTCTTT.

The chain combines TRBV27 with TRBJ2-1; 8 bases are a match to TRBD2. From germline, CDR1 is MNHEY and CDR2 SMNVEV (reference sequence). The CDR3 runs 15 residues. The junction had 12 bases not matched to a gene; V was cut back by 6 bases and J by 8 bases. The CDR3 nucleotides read TGTGCCAGCAGAGGACCCGACGGGAGGGGGTATGAGCAGTTCTTC. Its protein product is CASRGPDGRGYEQFF.

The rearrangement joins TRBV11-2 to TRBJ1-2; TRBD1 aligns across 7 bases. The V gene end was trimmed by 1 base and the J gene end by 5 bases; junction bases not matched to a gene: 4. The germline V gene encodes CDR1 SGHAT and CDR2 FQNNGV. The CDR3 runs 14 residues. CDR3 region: CASSLAGQIYGYTF. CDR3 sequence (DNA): TGTGCCAGCAGCTTAGCGGGACAGATTTATGGCTACACCTTC.

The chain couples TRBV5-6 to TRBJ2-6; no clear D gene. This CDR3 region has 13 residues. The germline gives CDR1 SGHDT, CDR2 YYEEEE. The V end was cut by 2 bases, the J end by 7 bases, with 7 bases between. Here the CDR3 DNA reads TGTGCCAGCAGCTTTAGGGCTGCCAACGTCCTGACTTTC. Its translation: CASSFRAANVLTF.

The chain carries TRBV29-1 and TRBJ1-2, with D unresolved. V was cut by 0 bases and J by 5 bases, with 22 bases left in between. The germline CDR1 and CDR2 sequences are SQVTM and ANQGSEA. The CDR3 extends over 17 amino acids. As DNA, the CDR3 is TGCAGCGTTGAAGATCTGAACAGCTGGATGTTTGGTTATGGCTACACCTTC. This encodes CSVEDLNSWMFGYGYTF.

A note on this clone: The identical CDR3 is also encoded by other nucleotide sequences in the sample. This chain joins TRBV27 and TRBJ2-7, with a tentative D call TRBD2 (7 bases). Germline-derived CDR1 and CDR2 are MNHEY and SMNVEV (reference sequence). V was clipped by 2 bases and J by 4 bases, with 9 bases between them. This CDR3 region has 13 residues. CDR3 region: CASSLRGAYEQYF. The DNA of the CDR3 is TGTGCCAGCAGTTTACGGGGGGCGTACGAGCAGTACTTC.

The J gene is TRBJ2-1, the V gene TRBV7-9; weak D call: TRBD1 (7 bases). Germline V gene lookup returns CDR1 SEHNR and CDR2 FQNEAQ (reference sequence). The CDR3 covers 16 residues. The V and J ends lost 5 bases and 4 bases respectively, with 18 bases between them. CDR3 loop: CASSPRGGAGYNEQFF. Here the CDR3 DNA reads TGTGCCAGCAGCCCCAGAGGGGGCGCGGGATACAATGAGCAGTTCTTC.

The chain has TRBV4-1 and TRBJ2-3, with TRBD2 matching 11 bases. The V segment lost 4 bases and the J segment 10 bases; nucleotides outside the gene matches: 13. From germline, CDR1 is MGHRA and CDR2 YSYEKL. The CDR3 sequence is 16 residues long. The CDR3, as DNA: TGCGCCAGCAGCCGCCGGGAAATAGCGGGAGGGGGGCCGCAGTATTTT. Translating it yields CASSRREIAGGGPQYF.